Below, 15 T cell receptor beta chains from the same sample are listed, as sequenced in a study of cytomegalovirus exposure and HLA in healthy donors. PCR primers comprised 60 Vbeta and 13 Jbeta primers. TCRdb's table, derived via immunoSEQ multiplex PCR, lists solely in-frame clones and lacks some. This sample has 150,000 to 200,000 clones, with about 75% found just once. Input material: PBMCs. Receptors were obtained from a woman aged 45 to 65 in good health and CMV-seropositive.

The chain carries TRBV12-5 and TRBJ1-5, with D possibly being TRBD1 (5 bases). V lost 0 bases to trimming and J lost 2 bases, with 5 bases between them. The CDR3 runs 14 residues. The germline V gene has CDR1 LGHNT and CDR2 FRNRAP. CDR3 region: CASGLVGGNQPQHF. DNA of the CDR3: TGTGCTAGTGGTTTGGTAGGGGGCAATCAGCCCCAGCATTTT.

CDR3 residues: CASSQDPAGGQSAGELFF. CDR3 coding DNA: TGTGCCAGCAGCCAAGATCCAGCGGGGGGGCAATCGGCCGGGGAGCTGTTTTTT. This chain connects TRBV4-2 to TRBJ2-2, with TRBD2 identical over 10 bases. The V gene end was trimmed by 0 bases and the J gene end by 6 bases; junction bases not matched to a gene: 10. Germline assignment: CDR1 LGHNA and CDR2 YNFKEQ. The CDR3 spans 18 residues.

This rearrangement joins TRBV5-4 to TRBJ2-7; 13 positions match TRBD2. The junction had 8 bases not matched to a gene; V was cut back by 0 bases and J by 5 bases. CDR1 and CDR2 (germline): SGHNT, YYREEE (reference sequence). CDR3 size: 17 residues. The DNA of the CDR3 is TGTGCCAGCAGCTTGGGGGGACTAGCGGGGAGTGCACACGAGCAGTACTTC. This codes for CASSLGGLAGSAHEQYF. Together with reference TRBV5-4 and TRBJ2-7, the CDR3 gives the full variable domain: ETGVTQSPTHLIKTRGQQVTLRCSSQSGHNTVSWYQQALGQGPQFIFQYYREEENGRGNFPPRFSGLQFPNYSSELNVNALELDDSALYLCASSLGGLAGSAHEQYFGPGTRLTVT.

The chain's CDR3 is CATSFNGQGESEKLFF. In DNA, the CDR3 is TGTGCCACCAGCTTCAACGGACAGGGGGAGAGTGAAAAACTGTTTTTT. This chain connects TRBV15 to TRBJ1-4; 10 bases fit TRBD1. With V trimmed by 5 bases and J by 7 bases, 10 bases remained unmatched. The germline V gene has CDR1 LNHNV and CDR2 YYDKDF (reference sequence). This CDR3 is built from 16 residues.

This chain uses TRBV7-8 with TRBJ1-1, with 8 bases fitting TRBD1. The CDR3 runs to 17 residues. J gave up 4 bases and V 0 bases, and 10 bases lay outside the gene matches. Germline CDR1 and CDR2: SGHVS and FQNEAQ. The CDR3 coding sequence is TGTGCCAGCAGCTTAGCGCAAAAGACAGGGGAAGCCACTGAAGCTTTCTTT. It yields the protein CASSLAQKTGEATEAFF.

The gene calls are TRBV6-1 and TRBJ1-2; D is possibly TRBD1 (5 bases). The CDR3 runs 17 residues. Looked up from germline, CDR1 is MNHNS and CDR2 is SASEGT. V was shortened by 2 bases and J by 4 bases, with 20 bases between the two germline ends. CDR3 sequence: CASSEFVLGDFFYGYTF. CDR3 DNA sequence: TGTGCCAGCAGTGAATTTGTACTGGGGGACTTTTTCTATGGCTACACCTTC.

This sequence joins TRBV5-1 and TRBJ2-1; TRBD2 matches at 9 bases. The CDR3 covers 15 residues. After removal of 0 bases from V and 9 bases from J, the junction contained 7 bases not matched to a gene. CDR1 and CDR2 (germline): SGHRS, YFSETQ. CDR3 in DNA: TGCGCCAGCAGCTTGGAGGTAGCGGGGGTAGTTGAGCAGTTCTTC. Encoded protein: CASSLEVAGVVEQFF. Full variable domain (missing parts from reference TRBV5-1 and TRBJ2-1): KAGVTQTPRYLIKTRGQQVTLSCSPISGHRSVSWYQQTPGQGLQFLFEYFSETQRNKGNFPGRFSGRQFSNSRSEMNVSTLELGDSALYLCASSLEVAGVVEQFFGPGTRLTVL.

The V call is TRBV5-1, the J call TRBJ2-5, with D possibly matching TRBD1 (8 bases). Per the germline V gene, CDR1 is SGHRS and CDR2 is YFSETQ. This CDR3 is 15 amino acids long. With 3 bases removed from V and 4 bases from J, the gap between germline ends came to 16 bases. As DNA, the CDR3 is TGCGCCAGCAGCTCCACAGGGGGGGGCAGAGAGACCCAGTACTTC. Its protein product is CASSSTGGGRETQYF.

The rearrangement links TRBV5-1 to TRBJ2-2; no reliable D call. The germline V and J ends were trimmed by 0 bases and 2 bases, with 14 bases remaining between them. CDR1 and CDR2 from the germline V gene are SGHRS and YFSETQ. The CDR3 totals 17 residues. In DNA form, the CDR3 reads TGCGCCAGCAGCTTGGACGCGATCGCCTCTAACACCGGGGAGCTGTTTTTT. Protein sequence: CASSLDAIASNTGELFF. Based on the CDR3 plus reference TRBV5-1 and TRBJ2-2, the full variable domain is KAGVTQTPRYLIKTRGQQVTLSCSPISGHRSVSWYQQTPGQGLQFLFEYFSETQRNKGNFPGRFSGRQFSNSRSEMNVSTLELGDSALYLCASSLDAIASNTGELFFGEGSRLTVL.

This clone has more than one count but fewer than ten. The chain links TRBV29-1 to TRBJ2-1; 12 nucleotides line up with TRBD2. The germline gives CDR1 SQVTM, CDR2 ANQGSEA. This CDR3 is built from 15 residues. With 3 bases clipped from V and 8 bases from J, the junction kept 8 bases outside the gene matches. CDR3 amino acids: CSVDGTSGFEYEQFF. The CDR3 DNA reads as TGCAGCGTTGACGGGACTAGCGGGTTTGAGTATGAGCAGTTCTTC.

This chain joins TRBV6-5 and TRBJ1-1, with D maybe TRBD1 (6 bases). Germline CDR1 reads MNHEY; CDR2 reads SVGAGI. CDR3 length: 15 residues. The V gene lost 6 bases and the J gene lost 2 bases, with 16 bases spanning the gap. The CDR3 sequence: CASRRQARVNTEAFF. CDR3 coding DNA: TGTGCCAGCAGACGACAGGCGCGGGTAAACACTGAAGCTTTCTTT.

The chain recombines TRBV11-1 with TRBJ2-3; TRBD2 matches at 8 bases. Germline lookup yields CDR1 SGHAT and CDR2 FQDESV (reference sequence). Losses at the gene ends were 1 base for V and 3 bases for J; bases not matched to a gene: 6. The CDR3 has 16 residues. CDR3 loop: CASSLGGGGRTDTQYF. The CDR3 nucleotides read TGTGCCAGCAGCTTAGGTGGCGGGGGGCGGACAGATACGCAGTATTTT.

The chain employs TRBV7-2 and TRBJ2-7; 14 bases agree with TRBD2. Unmatched junction bases numbered 6, after V lost 5 bases and J lost 0 bases. The CDR3 covers 17 residues. CDR1 is SGHTA and CDR2 is FQGNSA in the germline V gene. The CDR3 DNA follows: TGTGCCAGCAGCCCGGGACTAGCGGGGGCCTTCTCCTACGAGCAGTACTTC. It encodes CASSPGLAGAFSYEQYF. The variable domain in full, completed from reference TRBV7-2 and TRBJ2-7, reads GAGVSQSPSNKVTEKGKDVELRCDPISGHTALYWYRQSLGQGLEFLIYFQGNSAPDKSGLPSDRFSAERTGGSVSTLTIQRTQQEDSAVYLCASSPGLAGAFSYEQYFGPGTRLTVT.

The genes are TRBV7-9 and TRBJ2-5; maybe TRBD1 (5 bases). CDR1 is SEHNR, CDR2 FQNEAQ, per germline (reference sequence). The CDR3 totals 15 residues. Trimming stripped 5 bases from V and 2 bases from J, with 15 bases between. The chain's CDR3 is CASSPLRRDQETQYF. CDR3 nucleotides: TGTGCCAGCAGCCCCCTACGCAGGGATCAAGAGACCCAGTACTTC.

The rearrangement joins TRBV7-7 to TRBJ2-3; D is unclear. V gave up 1 base and J gave up 0 bases, with 8 bases separating them. Germline values: CDR1 SSHAT, CDR2 FNYEAQ (reference sequence). This CDR3 contains 15 residues. The CDR3 DNA reads TGTGCCAGCAGCTTAGGTCAGTCTAGCACAGATACGCAGTATTTT. It specifies CASSLGQSSTDTQYF.